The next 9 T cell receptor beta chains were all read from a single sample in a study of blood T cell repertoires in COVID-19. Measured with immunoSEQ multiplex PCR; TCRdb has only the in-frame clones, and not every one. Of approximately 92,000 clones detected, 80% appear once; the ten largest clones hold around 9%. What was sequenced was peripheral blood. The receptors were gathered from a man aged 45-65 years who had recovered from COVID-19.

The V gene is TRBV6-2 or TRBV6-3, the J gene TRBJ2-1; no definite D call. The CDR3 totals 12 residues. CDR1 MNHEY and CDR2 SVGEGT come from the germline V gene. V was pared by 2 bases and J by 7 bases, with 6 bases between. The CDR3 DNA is TGTGCCAGCAGTTACGCTAGGAATGAGCAGTTCTTC. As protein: CASSYARNEQFF.

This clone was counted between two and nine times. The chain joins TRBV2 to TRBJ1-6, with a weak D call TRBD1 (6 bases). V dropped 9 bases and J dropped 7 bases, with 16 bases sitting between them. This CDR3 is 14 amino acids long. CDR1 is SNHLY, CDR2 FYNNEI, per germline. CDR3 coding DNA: TGTGCCAGTCCCGACAGGTCGGGGAATTCACCCCTCCACTTT. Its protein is CASPDRSGNSPLHF. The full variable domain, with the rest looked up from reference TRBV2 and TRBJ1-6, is EPEVTQTPSHQVTQMGQEVILRCVPISNHLYFYWYRQILGQKVEFLVSFYNNEISEKSEIFDDQFSVERPDGSNFTLKIRSTKLEDSAMYFCASPDRSGNSPLHFGNGTRLTVT.

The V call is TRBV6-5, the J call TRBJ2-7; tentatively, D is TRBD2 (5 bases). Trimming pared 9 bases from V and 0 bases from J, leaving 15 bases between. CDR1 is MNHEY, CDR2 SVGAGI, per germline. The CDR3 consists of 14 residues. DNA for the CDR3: TGTGCCAGTCGCCCCGGACTGAGCTCCTACGAGCAGTACTTC. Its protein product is CASRPGLSSYEQYF.

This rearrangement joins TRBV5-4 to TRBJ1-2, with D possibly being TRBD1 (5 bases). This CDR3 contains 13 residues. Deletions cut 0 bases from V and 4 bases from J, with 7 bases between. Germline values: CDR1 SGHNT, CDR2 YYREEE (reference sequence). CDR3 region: CASSLGQLYGYTF. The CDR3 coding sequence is TGTGCCAGCAGCTTGGGACAGCTCTATGGCTACACCTTC.

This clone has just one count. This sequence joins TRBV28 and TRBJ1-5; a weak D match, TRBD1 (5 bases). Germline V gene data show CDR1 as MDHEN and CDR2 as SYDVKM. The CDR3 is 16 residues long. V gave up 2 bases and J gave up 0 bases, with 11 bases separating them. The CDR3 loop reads CASSLKGWISNQPQHF. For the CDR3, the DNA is TGTGCCAGCAGTTTAAAGGGGTGGATTAGCAATCAGCCCCAGCATTTT.

DNA for the CDR3: TGTGCCAGTATACAGGGTAGGGATGGCTACACCTTC. This codes for CASIQGRDGYTF. This chain links TRBV19 with TRBJ1-2; D is perhaps TRBD1 (6 bases). The V and J ends lost 7 bases and 6 bases respectively, with 12 bases between them. The germline V gene encodes CDR1 LNHDA and CDR2 SQIVND (reference sequence). CDR3 length equals 12 residues. The variable domain in full, completed from reference TRBV19 and TRBJ1-2, reads DGGITQSPKYLFRKEGQNVTLSCEQNLNHDAMYWYRQDPGQGLRLIYYSQIVNDFQKGDIAEGYSVSREKKESFPLTVTSAQKNPTAFYLCASIQGRDGYTFGSGTRLTVV.

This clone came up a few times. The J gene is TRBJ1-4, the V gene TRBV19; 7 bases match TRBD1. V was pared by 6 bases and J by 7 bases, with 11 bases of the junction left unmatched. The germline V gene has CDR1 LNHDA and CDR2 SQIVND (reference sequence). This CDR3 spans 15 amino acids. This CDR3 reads CASRKYGGGGEKLFF. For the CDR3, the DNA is TGTGCCAGTAGGAAATATGGAGGGGGCGGTGAAAAACTGTTTTTT.

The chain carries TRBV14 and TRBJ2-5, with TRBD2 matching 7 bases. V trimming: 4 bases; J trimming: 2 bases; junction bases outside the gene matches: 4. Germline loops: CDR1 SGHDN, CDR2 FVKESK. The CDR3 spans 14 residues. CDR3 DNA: TGTGCCAGCAGCCCCGGGGACTATCAAGAGACCCAGTACTTC. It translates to CASSPGDYQETQYF.

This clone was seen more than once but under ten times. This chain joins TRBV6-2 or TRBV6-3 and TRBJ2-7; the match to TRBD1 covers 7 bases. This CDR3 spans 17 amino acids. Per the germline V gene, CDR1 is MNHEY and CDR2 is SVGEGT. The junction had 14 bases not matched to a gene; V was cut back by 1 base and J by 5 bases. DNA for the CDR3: TGTGCCAGCAGTTACTACATATCAGACAGGGACGGCAACGAGCAGTACTTC. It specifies CASSYYISDRDGNEQYF.